This section outlines one T cell receptor (beta chain) sequence together with its context. The antigen it binds to is not known. Base qualities are not at hand, and no much larger clone is one base apart. Other DNA sequences in this sample translate to the same CDR3. The High Capacity cDNA Reverse Transcription Kit was used to reverse transcribe all of the isolated RNA, meaning that expressed TCRB transcripts were what got sequenced. Naive, central memory and regulatory T cell samples underwent deep immunoSEQ sequencing, averaging roughly 3.3 million total reads per sample. Sorted cells were lysed in RLT buffer, and RNA was extracted using DNase-treated RNeasy Micro or Mini kits according to cell number. To prevent cross-contamination, every cell subset was processed on its own, while patient and healthy donor samples were processed together. TCRB sequences were amplified from cDNA with the immunoSEQ multiplex PCR, producing 87-bp fragments spanning the CDR3 region. Sequencing of the amplicons was done on the Illumina HiSeq platform. In the original analysis: PCR bias was corrected computationally using synthetic template baselines, and reads within Hamming distance 2 were collapsed, with unmergeable singletons discarded. Reads were aligned against IMGT so that V, D and J genes, CDR3 length and insertions or deletions at six rearrangement sites could be assigned. Within each subset, clonotype counts were normalized to sorted cell number, and only after that were true diversity and Gini coefficients computed with the tcR R package. Repertoire sharing was quantified using the overlap coefficient calculated on TCRB nucleotide sequences. TCRdb mirrors the immuneACCESS table, restricted to in-frame sequences. Some clones are absent from its copies; in checked studies, under half trace to an unresolved V gene, and the reason for the others is unknown. That table is the source of V, J and clone size, and D and trimming were worked out from the DNA. The sample table holds roughly 300,000 clones, of which approximately 10% were seen once. Jointly, the top ten make up 0.9% to 1.1% of the sample.

The CDR3 covers 14 residues, taking in both the cysteine and the phenylalanine. Only CDR3 DNA is held: 42 bases, read in frame from base 1. Based on the germline V gene, the CDR1 and CDR2 sequences are LGHNA and YSLEER. V is cut back by 1 base and J by 4 bases, with 3 bases in the junction unmatched. From each donor, a single peripheral blood sample of 90 to 150 mL on average was drawn into heparinised tubes. Naive, central memory, regulatory and stem cell-like memory CD4+ T cells were sorted on a BD FACSAria II using a panel including CD45RO, CCR7, CD25, CD127, CD95 and CD27. All sorted populations exceeded 98% purity. PBMCs were separated immediately by Lymphoprep density gradient centrifugation and were stained directly, without being cultured. So that batch effects would be minimized, each experiment stained and sorted samples in pairs, pairing one healthy donor with one patient. The data belong to a study of beta chain features in type 1 diabetes listed by TCRdb under 2018. Looking at the study overall: No differences in mean age, gender distribution, total cell number or subset yield were found between patients and healthy donors. A total of approximately 99,000,000 sorted cells were examined across all samples, and RNA yield correlated strongly with the number of cells per subset. The study compared TCRB repertoires of sorted circulating CD4+ T cell subsets between recently diagnosed type 1 diabetes patients and matched healthy donors. Naive and central memory subsets were obtained from all 30 or so donors, but regulatory and stem cell-like memory subsets were isolated from only 8 patients and roughly eight healthy donors.

Points the paper makes about the study in general: Because cDNA was sequenced instead of genomic DNA, highly expressing activated cells could be over-represented, though the groups showed no difference in activation or CD3 levels. Shorter templates might be favored by PCR, yet because patient and control samples were amplified and corrected together, any such skew would affect both groups equally. At VDJ recombination sites, patients with type 1 diabetes made fewer insertions and deleted more nucleotides, a pattern implying thymic rearrangement abnormalities. Only small numbers of individuals were included in the HLA sub-analyses, which left unresolved whether HLA type had any influence on TCRB rearrangement. In all four CD4+ subsets, TCRB CDR3 length was moderately but significantly shorter in type 1 diabetes patients. Naive, central memory and regulatory TCRB repertoires appeared more similar among patients than among healthy donors.

The origin of this receptor is a man aged 25 to 40 with type 1 diabetes. The source material was central memory CD4+ T cells from blood. The V and J segments used are TRBV4-3 and TRBJ1-2, and TRBD1 aligns with 7 junction nucleotides. The CDR3 region has the sequence CASSQGRQGYGYTF. The DNA sequence follows: TGCGCCAGCAGCCAAGGGAGACAGGGCTATGGCTACACCTTC.